The 26 T cell receptor beta chains below were found in one sample sequenced in a study of blood T cell repertoires in COVID-19. Only in-frame clones appear in the TCRdb table, and some are missing; sequencing was by immunoSEQ multiplex PCR. The table lists under 250,000 clones, almost 85% of them singletons. Sequenced: peripheral blood. These receptors were taken from a woman between 70 and 85 years old with COVID-19, enrolled during active disease.

The chain recombines TRBV5-6 with TRBJ1-2, with D possibly being TRBD1 (6 bases). CDR3 length: 17 amino acids. Germline V lookup: CDR1 SGHDT, CDR2 YYEEEE. Trimming left V 4 bases short and J 1 base short, with 20 bases between. In DNA form, the CDR3 reads TGTGCCAGCAGCCCGGGGGGCAGGGGCAGACTTAACTATGGCTACACCTTC. It yields the protein CASSPGGRGRLNYGYTF.

V and J are TRBV29-1 and TRBJ2-1; 11 positions agree with TRBD2. The CDR3 contains 16 residues. The junction had 11 bases not matched to a gene; V was cut back by 7 bases and J by 3 bases. CDR1 SQVTM and CDR2 ANQGSEA come from the germline V gene. In nucleotides, the CDR3 is TGCAGCGGCCTGACTCGACTAGCGGGACACTACAATGAGCAGTTCTTC. Its translation: CSGLTRLAGHYNEQFF.

V usage is TRBV12-3 or TRBV12-4 and J usage is TRBJ2-5; 7 bases agree with TRBD2. Unmatched junction bases numbered 10, after V lost 6 bases and J lost 9 bases. The CDR3 has 13 amino acids. The CDR3 sequence is CASSGFGEGAQYF. In nucleotides, the CDR3 is TGTGCCAGCAGCGGTTTCGGGGAGGGAGCCCAGTACTTC.

This clone was recorded a few times. V and J are TRBV19 and TRBJ2-7; 7 bases match TRBD1. Per germline, CDR1 LNHDA and CDR2 SQIVND (reference sequence). After removal of 6 bases from V and 3 bases from J, the junction contained 5 bases not matched to a gene. There are 13 residues in the CDR3. CDR3 bases: TGTGCCAGTAGCCCGACAGGGAACTACGAGCAGTACTTC. This gives the protein CASSPTGNYEQYF. Using reference TRBV19 and TRBJ2-7 for the parts outside the CDR3, the full variable domain is DGGITQSPKYLFRKEGQNVTLSCEQNLNHDAMYWYRQDPGQGLRLIYYSQIVNDFQKGDIAEGYSVSREKKESFPLTVTSAQKNPTAFYLCASSPTGNYEQYFGPGTRLTVT.

The table lists this clone with a few counts. J is TRBJ1-2 and V is TRBV7-9, with 12 positions matching TRBD1. V shed 3 bases, J shed 1 base, and the junction held 9 bases outside the gene matches. CDR3 length: 18 residues. CDR1 SEHNR and CDR2 FQNEAQ come from the germline V gene (reference sequence). CDR3 region: CASSFGGTGGIGNYGYTF. CDR3 in DNA: TGTGCCAGCAGCTTCGGCGGGACAGGGGGCATTGGTAACTATGGCTACACCTTC.

The chain employs TRBV4-2 and TRBJ1-2; D gene uncertain. Germline loops: CDR1 LGHNA, CDR2 YNFKEQ. The germline V and J ends were trimmed by 0 bases and 2 bases, with 10 bases remaining between them. The CDR3 sequence is 15 residues long. The CDR3 DNA reads TGTGCCAGCAGCCAAGATGATCGCAGGAACTATGGCTACACCTTC. Amino acids: CASSQDDRRNYGYTF.

This clone was observed a single time. V usage is TRBV7-3 and J usage is TRBJ1-2, with 8 bases matching TRBD1. Germline V CDR1 and CDR2: SGHTA, FQGTGA. CDR3 size: 18 residues. With 8 bases clipped from V and 3 bases from J, the junction kept 20 bases outside the gene matches. The CDR3 DNA follows: TGTGCCAGCCCTCCCAGGGGGCCGAGACCCGGGAGGCACTATGGCTACACCTTC. Its translation is CASPPRGPRPGRHYGYTF.

This clone was detected only once. V usage is TRBV4-3 and J usage is TRBJ2-7; 8 positions agree with TRBD1. Per the germline V gene, CDR1 is LGHNA and CDR2 is YSLEER. Trimming cost V 0 bases and J 0 bases; bases outside gene matches: 7. The CDR3 has 17 residues. CDR3 sequence reads: CASSQDGGTGSSYEQYF. For the CDR3, the DNA is TGCGCCAGCAGCCAAGATGGGGGGACAGGTTCCTCCTACGAGCAGTACTTC.

The chain is built from TRBV18 and TRBJ1-2; D is unresolved. Germline lookup yields CDR1 KGHSH and CDR2 LQKENI. V shed 1 base and J shed 1 base, with 10 bases lying between them. This CDR3 comprises 15 residues. This CDR3 reads CASSPLTVHNYGYTF. Here the CDR3 DNA reads TGTGCCAGCTCACCACTCACAGTTCATAACTATGGCTACACCTTC.

J is TRBJ1-1 and V is TRBV10-3; 10 bases are shared with TRBD1. The CDR3 consists of 14 residues. Germline-derived CDR1 and CDR2 are ENHRY and SYGVKD. Trimming cost V 10 bases and J 6 bases; bases outside gene matches: 11. The CDR3 is CATTPGQGRAEAFF. Written as DNA, the CDR3 is TGTGCCACCACACCGGGACAGGGGCGCGCTGAAGCTTTCTTT.

The chain links TRBV7-3 to TRBJ1-1; 9 positions agree with TRBD1. Germline V CDR1 and CDR2: SGHTA, FQGTGA. CDR3 size: 17 residues. J lost 5 bases, V lost 5 bases, and 15 bases had no gene match. CDR3 residues: CASSPTGGGGMFTEAFF. CDR3 DNA: TGTGCCAGCAGCCCAACAGGGGGCGGGGGAATGTTTACTGAAGCTTTCTTT.

V usage is TRBV5-1 and J usage is TRBJ1-1, with a weak D call TRBD1 (5 bases). CDR1 SGHRS and CDR2 YFSETQ come from the germline V gene. Deletions cut 1 base from V and 3 bases from J, with 10 bases between. There are 14 residues in the CDR3. CDR3: CASSLISRDTEAFF. CDR3 coding DNA: TGCGCCAGCAGCTTGATATCCAGGGACACTGAAGCTTTCTTT.

This rearrangement joins TRBV6-5 to TRBJ1-1, with D possibly TRBD1 on 5 matching bases. CDR1 MNHEY and CDR2 SVGAGI come from the germline V gene. The CDR3 sequence is 15 residues long. V gave up 2 bases and J gave up 0 bases, with 10 bases separating them. CDR3 in amino acids: CASSYAGRLNTEAFF. For the CDR3, the DNA is TGTGCCAGCAGTTACGCGGGACGGCTGAACACTGAAGCTTTCTTT.

The chain couples TRBV3-1 (or the pseudogene TRBV3-2) to TRBJ1-1, with D maybe TRBD1 (5 bases). Per germline, CDR1 LGHDT and CDR2 YNNKEL (reference sequence). The CDR3 consists of 14 residues. V gave up 1 base and J gave up 1 base, with 7 bases separating them. The DNA for the CDR3 is TGTGCCAGCAGCCAAGCAGGGTGGAACACTGAAGCTTTCTTT. Residues: CASSQAGWNTEAFF.

The chain joins TRBV6-5 to TRBJ1-4; TRBD1 might be the D (5 bases). The CDR3 length is 15 residues. V lost 6 bases and J lost 8, with 19 bases in between. The germline V gene encodes CDR1 MNHEY and CDR2 SVGAGI. Here the CDR3 DNA reads TGTGCCAGCAGAGCCGGGACTCCTAGGCGGGAAAAACTGTTTTTT. Amino acid sequence: CASRAGTPRREKLFF.

The chain uses TRBV7-2 and TRBJ2-1; D call uncertain. The CDR3 has 13 amino acids. CDR1 is SGHTA, CDR2 FQGNSA, per germline. Trimming took off 1 base at V and 6 bases at J, with 7 bases between the two ends. CDR3 region: CASSLERPNEQFF. CDR3 nucleotide sequence: TGTGCCAGCAGCTTAGAGAGGCCCAATGAGCAGTTCTTC.

The chain employs TRBV30 and TRBJ1-3; D gene ambiguous. This CDR3 spans 13 amino acids. The V gene's germline CDR1 is GTSNPN and CDR2 SVGIG (reference sequence). Trimming took off 0 bases at V and 3 bases at J, with 6 bases between the two ends. CDR3 in DNA: TGTGCCTGGAGTGTAGCCGGTGGAAACACCATATATTTT. This translates into CAWSVAGGNTIYF. The full variable domain, rest sourced from reference TRBV30 and TRBJ1-3, is SQTIHQWPATLVQPVGSPLSLECTVEGTSNPNLYWYRQAAGRGLQLLFYSVGIGQISSEVPQNLSASRPQDRQFILSSKKLLLSDSGFYLCAWSVAGGNTIYFGEGSWLTVV.

In this sample, this clone turned up a few times. J is TRBJ2-3 and V is TRBV5-5, with 7 bases fitting TRBD2. The CDR3 sequence is 15 residues long. Germline V lookup: CDR1 SGHKS, CDR2 YYEKEE (reference sequence). With 4 bases clipped from V and 5 bases from J, the junction kept 10 bases outside the gene matches. The CDR3 here is CASSLAVGGGDTQYF. The CDR3 DNA follows: TGTGCCAGCAGCCTGGCAGTCGGCGGGGGAGATACGCAGTATTTT.

The rearrangement uses TRBV7-9 and TRBJ1-1; the D gene is possibly TRBD1 (5 bases). The germline V and J ends were trimmed by 1 base and 0 bases, with 12 bases remaining between them. Germline CDR1 and CDR2: SEHNR and FQNEAQ (reference sequence). The CDR3 sequence is 16 residues long. The CDR3 nucleotides read TGTGCCAGCAGCTTAGAGGGGCGAAGAATGAACACTGAAGCTTTCTTT. Its translation: CASSLEGRRMNTEAFF.

The rearrangement joins TRBV9 to TRBJ2-2; the match to TRBD2 covers 7 bases. Germline CDR1 is SGDLS and CDR2 is YYNGEE. After removal of 0 bases from V and 6 bases from J, the junction contained 8 bases not matched to a gene. CDR3 size: 16 residues. The CDR3 nucleotides are TGTGCCAGCAGCGTAGATAGCGGGCCGCTATCCGGGGAGCTGTTTTTT. Protein product: CASSVDSGPLSGELFF.

The rearrangement joins TRBV5-4 to TRBJ2-7, with D perhaps matching TRBD2 (6 bases). V was pared by 2 bases and J by 6 bases, with 9 bases between. CDR1 is SGHNT and CDR2 is YYREEE in the germline V gene (reference sequence). CDR3 length: 12 residues. DNA of the CDR3: TGTGCCAGCAGCTTACGGGGGAGCGAGCAGTACTTC. This encodes CASSLRGSEQYF.

Here the CDR3 reads CASSPVTPSYEQYF. The CDR3 coding sequence is TGTGCCAGCAGCCCGGTTACCCCCTCCTACGAGCAGTACTTC. This chain links TRBV9 with TRBJ2-7; D unresolved. Trimming left V 4 bases short and J 0 bases short, with 11 bases between. The CDR3 length is 14 residues. Germline V gene lookup returns CDR1 SGDLS and CDR2 YYNGEE.

The chain is built from TRBV4-2 and TRBJ1-6, with TRBD1 matching over 7 bases. Germline CDR1 reads LGHNA; CDR2 reads YNFKEQ. This CDR3 region has 15 residues. Trimming took 0 bases from V and 7 from J; bases not matched to a gene: 3. CDR3 in DNA: TGTGCCAGCAGCCAAGAGACAGGGCAGAATTCACCCCTCCACTTT. Translating gives CASSQETGQNSPLHF.

This clone was counted a single time. The V gene is TRBV6-4, the J gene TRBJ1-6; D remains ambiguous. This CDR3 has 15 residues. CDR1 is MRHNA and CDR2 is SNTAGT in the germline V gene. The V end was cut by 5 bases, the J end by 9 bases, with 17 bases between. CDR3 in DNA: TGTGCCAGCAGTCCTGGAGCCGGGTTTGGTTCACCCCTCCACTTT. Its translation is CASSPGAGFGSPLHF.

J is TRBJ2-7 and V is TRBV9; 8 nucleotides line up with TRBD2. The length of the CDR3 is 16 residues. V was clipped by 0 bases and J by 1 base; unmatched bases: 6. Germline V gene data show CDR1 as SGDLS and CDR2 as YYNGEE. CDR3 protein: CASSVGGLAGSYEQYF. DNA of the CDR3: TGTGCCAGCAGCGTAGGGGGTCTAGCGGGTTCCTACGAGCAGTACTTC.

The gene calls are TRBV30 and TRBJ1-1; 9 bases fit TRBD1. The CDR3 runs to 11 residues. The germline V gene encodes CDR1 GTSNPN and CDR2 SVGIG (reference sequence). J lost 8 bases, V lost 3 bases, and 1 base had no gene match. For the CDR3, the DNA is TGTGCCTGGAGACAGGGGGCGGAAGCTTTCTTT. Its protein product is CAWRQGAEAFF.